Reported below is one T cell receptor beta chain. Its antigen is unidentified. This sample was included in a study of T cells in Graves' hyperthyroidism and ophthalmopathy. Study results and limitations: The model predicted ophthalmopathy a median roughly 6.3 months before onset.

For ophthalmopathy patients, the Clinical Activity Score was at least 3 and the NOSPECS grade at least 4; duration was under 3 months. Patients having uncontrolled infection, another autoimmune disease, pregnancy or lactation were not included. It was over 9.5 ml of fresh peripheral blood that supplied the PBMCs. TCR beta CDR3 region amplification was performed from RNA transcripts. An initial round of RT-PCR targeting the TCR CDR3 relied on the HTBI primer set. Each CDR3 protein gets one entry after TCRdb re-called the multiplex PCR reads with MiXCR. The sample yields hundreds of thousands of distinct CDR3 sequences, less than 25% seen once. Germline V CDR1 and CDR2: MNHNS, SASEGT. V dropped 6 bases and J dropped 4; count of bases not matched to a gene: 7. There are 14 residues in the CDR3.

This clonotype originated in a woman younger than 45 with Graves' ophthalmopathy. The V and J genes are TRBV6-1 and TRBJ1-2; 8 nucleotides agree with TRBD1. Sequencing used blood. The DNA for the CDR3 is TGTGCCAGCAGACCACGCGGACAGGGCTATGGCTACACCTTC. This codes for CASRPRGQGYGYTF.